This T cell receptor (beta chain) was sequenced in a study of blood T cell repertoires in COVID-19. Study-wide background: The study drew acute and convalescent COVID-19 samples from the United States, Italy and Spain. PBMCs, B-cell-depleted T cells, or T cells were the source of the cDNA or gDNA that made up the material.

Produced via immunoSEQ multiplex PCR; TCRdb's table is partial and in-frame only. The table has 100,000 or so clones, around four fifths seen once. Deletions cut 0 bases from V and 1 base from J, with 15 bases between. This CDR3 is built from 17 residues. The germline CDR1 and CDR2 sequences are SGDLS and YYNGEE. The receptor comes from a man aged 45-60 years with active or convalescent COVID-19. Specimen: peripheral blood. This chain joins TRBV9 and TRBJ2-3; maybe TRBD1 (7 bases). The CDR3 is CASSVGAGQFRTDTQYF. The CDR3 DNA reads TGTGCCAGCAGCGTAGGGGCGGGACAGTTCCGCACAGATACGCAGTATTTT. The full variable domain, with the rest looked up from reference TRBV9 and TRBJ2-3, is DSGVTQTPKHLITATGQRVTLRCSPRSGDLSVYWYQQSLDQGLQFLIQYYNGEERAKGNILERFSAQQFPDLHSELNLSSLELGDSALYFCASSVGAGQFRTDTQYFGPGTRLTVL.